These T cell receptor beta chains were read from a single sample in a study of cytomegalovirus exposure and HLA in healthy donors. The assay was immunoSEQ multiplex PCR, and TCRdb's table has in-frame clones only and misses some. Among about 140,000 clones listed, roughly 80% were seen once. Material: PBMCs. The receptor set was obtained from a man aged 35-49 years in good health and CMV-seronegative. Both conserved end residues are part of each CDR3. The order of the fields is J gene, clone size, V gene, D gene, CDR3 DNA, CDR3 protein. A D gene is named only where the DNA matches it firmly. Clone size is not always given. Where it is, it says once, few, many or a class for expanded clones.

J gene: TRBJ1-5; clone size: -; V gene: TRBV7-9; D gene: TRBD1; CDR3 DNA: TGTGCCAGCAGCCAGACAGGGTCTAGCAATCAGCCCCAGCATTTT; CDR3 protein: CASSQTGSSNQPQHF
J gene: TRBJ2-1; clone size: -; V gene: TRBV7-2; D gene: TRBD2; CDR3 DNA: TGTGCCAGCAGCAAACAGGCCCGGGGGGCCTACAATGAGCAGTTCTTC; CDR3 protein: CASSKQARGAYNEQFF
J gene: TRBJ2-3; clone size: -; V gene: TRBV5-1; D gene: TRBD1; CDR3 DNA: TGCGCCAGCGGACCGGGACAGCCCACAGATACGCAGTATTTT; CDR3 protein: CASGPGQPTDTQYF
J gene: TRBJ2-3; clone size: once; V gene: TRBV4-1; D gene: TRBD1; CDR3 DNA: TGCGCCAGCAGCCAAATACCGGGACAGGGGGTCACAGATACGCAGTATTTT; CDR3 protein: CASSQIPGQGVTDTQYF
J gene: TRBJ2-3; clone size: -; V gene: TRBV29-1; D gene: -; CDR3 DNA: TGCAGCACCTGGACTCTCACAACAGATACGCAGTATTTT; CDR3 protein: CSTWTLTTDTQYF
J gene: TRBJ2-5; clone size: -; V gene: TRBV9; D gene: TRBD1; CDR3 DNA: TGTGCCAGCAGCTCCGGGACAGGGAATCGAGAGACCCAGTACTTC; CDR3 protein: CASSSGTGNRETQYF
J gene: TRBJ1-5; clone size: few; V gene: TRBV2; D gene: -; CDR3 DNA: TGTGCCAGCTGCCCCTATAGCAATCAGCCCCAGCATTTT; CDR3 protein: CASCPYSNQPQHF
J gene: TRBJ1-6; clone size: -; V gene: TRBV12-5; D gene: -; CDR3 DNA: TGTGCTAGTGGTTTGGCCGGCACAGGGTTTGATAATTCACCCCTCCACTTT; CDR3 protein: CASGLAGTGFDNSPLHF
J gene: TRBJ2-2; clone size: -; V gene: TRBV30; D gene: TRBD2; CDR3 DNA: TGTGCCTCGACCCTAAGCGGGGGGACTAACACCGGGGAGCTGTTTTTT; CDR3 protein: CASTLSGGTNTGELFF
J gene: TRBJ2-7; clone size: few; V gene: TRBV5-1; D gene: TRBD2; CDR3 DNA: TGCGCCAGCAGCTTGGAGGGGGGACTAGCGATGAGCTCCTACGAGCAGTACTTC; CDR3 protein: CASSLEGGLAMSSYEQYF
J gene: TRBJ1-1; clone size: -; V gene: TRBV5-5; D gene: -; CDR3 DNA: TGTGCCAGCAGCTTGTCCATCCTGAACACTGAAGCTTTCTTT; CDR3 protein: CASSLSILNTEAFF
J gene: TRBJ2-7; clone size: few; V gene: TRBV5-6; D gene: TRBD1; CDR3 DNA: TGTGCCAGCAGCTCGACGGGGACAGTTGTTACCTACGAGCAGTACTTC; CDR3 protein: CASSSTGTVVTYEQYF
J gene: TRBJ1-3; clone size: -; V gene: TRBV30; D gene: -; CDR3 DNA: TGTGCCTGGAGTCTTCTCTCTGGAAACACCATATATTTT; CDR3 protein: CAWSLLSGNTIYF
J gene: TRBJ1-3; clone size: -; V gene: TRBV5-1; D gene: -; CDR3 DNA: TGCGCCAGCAGCTTGGATTTGCAGGTTCGTGGAAACACCATATATTTT; CDR3 protein: CASSLDLQVRGNTIYF
J gene: TRBJ1-1; clone size: -; V gene: TRBV7-6; D gene: -; CDR3 DNA: TGTGCCAGCAGCTTAGTGGGACATTCGAACACTGAAGCTTTCTTT; CDR3 protein: CASSLVGHSNTEAFF
J gene: TRBJ2-3; clone size: -; V gene: TRBV15; D gene: TRBD2; CDR3 DNA: TGTGCCACCAGCAGAGATTACAGCGGGGGGGCCGGGAGCACAGATACGCAGTATTTT; CDR3 protein: CATSRDYSGGAGSTDTQYF
J gene: TRBJ2-2; clone size: -; V gene: TRBV27; D gene: TRBD1; CDR3 DNA: TGTGCCAGTAGCCCCTCCTCGGGACAGTACACCGGGGAGCTGTTTTTT; CDR3 protein: CASSPSSGQYTGELFF
J gene: TRBJ1-2; clone size: -; V gene: TRBV10-3; D gene: TRBD1; CDR3 DNA: TGTGCCATCAGTGAGGGGACAGGGGATGGCTACACCTTC; CDR3 protein: CAISEGTGDGYTF
J gene: TRBJ1-1; clone size: -; V gene: TRBV18; D gene: TRBD1; CDR3 DNA: TGTGCCAGCGTAGGGGACAGGGAAGAAGCTTTCTTT; CDR3 protein: CASVGDREEAFF
J gene: TRBJ2-1; clone size: -; V gene: TRBV7-8; D gene: TRBD2; CDR3 DNA: TGTGCCAGCAGCTTACCGGGACTACCGTACAATGAGCAGTTCTTC; CDR3 protein: CASSLPGLPYNEQFF
J gene: TRBJ2-7; clone size: -; V gene: TRBV5-1; D gene: TRBD1; CDR3 DNA: TGCGCCAGCAGCTCTATGACAGGGGGCTATTTCGAGCAGTACTTC; CDR3 protein: CASSSMTGGYFEQYF
J gene: TRBJ1-1; clone size: -; V gene: TRBV4-2; D gene: TRBD1; CDR3 DNA: TGTGCCAGCAGCCGATCAGGGGGCACTGAAGCTTTCTTT; CDR3 protein: CASSRSGGTEAFF
J gene: TRBJ1-1; clone size: -; V gene: TRBV4-3; D gene: TRBD1; CDR3 DNA: TGCGCCAGCAGCCAAGATGGGACAGGGAAAACTGAAGCTTTCTTT; CDR3 protein: CASSQDGTGKTEAFF
J gene: TRBJ2-5; clone size: -; V gene: TRBV9; D gene: TRBD2; CDR3 DNA: TGTGCCAGCAGCGTAGGGGCTAGCGGGGGAGAGACCCAGTACTTC; CDR3 protein: CASSVGASGGETQYF
J gene: TRBJ1-4; clone size: -; V gene: TRBV5-1; D gene: -; CDR3 DNA: TGCGCCAGCAGCCCACAGGGTGGGGGTAATGAAAAACTGTTTTTT; CDR3 protein: CASSPQGGGNEKLFF
J gene: TRBJ2-1; clone size: -; V gene: TRBV7-7; D gene: -; CDR3 DNA: TGTGCCAGCAGTCTCTCTTCCTACTACAATGAGCAGTTCTTC; CDR3 protein: CASSLSSYYNEQFF
J gene: TRBJ1-5; clone size: -; V gene: TRBV28; D gene: -; CDR3 DNA: TGTGCCAGCCGAGATGGCAATCAGCCCCAGCATTTT; CDR3 protein: CASRDGNQPQHF